This TCR beta chain was identified in a study of cytomegalovirus exposure and HLA in healthy donors. Overall study findings and caveats: TCR beta sequences reportedly predicted the HLA-A and HLA-B alleles of most subjects accurately. In an earlier analysis, most TCR beta V segments were productive about 87% or about 30% of the time. 150 or so TCR beta chains were listed as cytomegalovirus-associated.

Each donor was healthy, and each was a bone marrow donor. Use of 60 Vbeta and 13 Jbeta primers characterized the PCR. Libraries were prepared by immunoSEQ multiplex PCR; TCRdb keeps only in-frame clonotypes and omits some of them. In the table there are about 130,000 clones, 60% to 80% of which are singletons. On this clone itself: Its specificity is not known.

This CDR3 has 13 amino acids. V lost 4 bases to trimming and J lost 2 bases, with 11 bases between them. Germline V gene sequence: CDR1 GTSNPN, CDR2 SVGIG (reference sequence). The chain employs TRBV30 and TRBJ1-2; D perhaps matches TRBD1 (5 bases). Sample: PBMCs. The source is a female donor in good health and CMV-seronegative. CDR3 DNA: TGTGCCTGGACGAAGGACATGAACTATGGCTACACCTTC. It codes for CAWTKDMNYGYTF.